Presented here are 5 T cell receptor beta chains from one specimen sequenced in a study of control samples from healthy donors and cancer patients. The assay was immunoSEQ multiplex PCR, and TCRdb's table has in-frame clones only and misses some. Of 390,000 or so clones listed, 90% were seen once; the top ten hold just under 6.5%. Material for sequencing was PBMCs. The receptors stem from a man aged 40-49 years with head and neck cancer.

A few counts support this clone. CDR3 bases: TGTGCCAGCAGCCTATTCGGGACTGAGTACACTGAAGCTTTCTTT. Protein: CASSLFGTEYTEAFF. The chain joins TRBV11-2 to TRBJ1-1; tentatively, D is TRBD1 (5 bases). V lost 5 bases, J lost 3 bases, and 16 bases lay in between. This CDR3 is 15 amino acids long. Germline values: CDR1 SGHAT, CDR2 FQNNGV.

Note on this clone: The junction departs from germline at one end; a sequencing error may be responsible. This chain uses TRBV3-1 (or the pseudogene TRBV3-2) with TRBJ2-7; D is uncertain. CDR1 and CDR2 (germline): LGHDT, YNNKEL (reference sequence). The CDR3 covers 12 residues. CDR3 sequence (DNA): TGTGCCAGCACCCAAAACCACTACGAGCAGTACTTC. This translates into CASTQNHYEQYF.

The chain recombines TRBV5-4 with TRBJ1-4; perhaps TRBD1 as D (5 bases). The V gene lost 0 bases and the J gene lost 7 bases, with 10 bases spanning the gap. Per the germline V gene, CDR1 is SGHNT and CDR2 is YYREEE (reference sequence). This CDR3 spans 14 amino acids. Here the CDR3 reads CASSLGGIGEKLFF. CDR3 sequence (DNA): TGTGCCAGCAGCTTGGGGGGGATCGGTGAAAAACTGTTTTTT.

This chain links TRBV3-1 (or the pseudogene TRBV3-2) with TRBJ2-7; 9 bases agree with TRBD1. The CDR3 contains 14 residues. With 3 bases clipped from V and 4 bases from J, the junction kept 4 bases outside the gene matches. Germline CDR1 LGHDT, CDR2 YNNKEL (reference sequence). The CDR3 sequence is CASSQDRGPYEQYF. DNA for the CDR3: TGTGCCAGCAGCCAGGACAGGGGACCATACGAGCAGTACTTC.

The CDR3 coding sequence is TGTGCCAGCAGTGTAACAAGTCCGGGGCAGGGGGCGGGCGGCTACACCTTC. Its protein is CASSVTSPGQGAGGYTF. The chain has TRBV28 and TRBJ1-2; the match to TRBD1 covers 8 bases. The CDR3 spans 17 residues. CDR1 and CDR2 (germline): MDHEN, SYDVKM. V shed 5 bases and J 8 bases; nucleotides not matched to a gene: 19.